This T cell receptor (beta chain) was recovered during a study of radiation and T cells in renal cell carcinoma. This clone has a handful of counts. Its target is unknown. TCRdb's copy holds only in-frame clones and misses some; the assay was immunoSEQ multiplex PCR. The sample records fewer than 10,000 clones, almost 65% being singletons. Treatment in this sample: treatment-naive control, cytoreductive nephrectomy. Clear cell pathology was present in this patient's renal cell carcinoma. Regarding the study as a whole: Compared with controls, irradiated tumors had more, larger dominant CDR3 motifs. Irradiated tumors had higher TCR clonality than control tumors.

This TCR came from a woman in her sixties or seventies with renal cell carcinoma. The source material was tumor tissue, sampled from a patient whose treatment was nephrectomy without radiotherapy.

CDR3 region: CASSLDAKPNYGYTF. For the CDR3, the DNA is TGTGCCAGCAGCTTGGATGCCAAACCTAACTATGGCTACACCTTC. The V gene is TRBV5-4, the J gene TRBJ1-2; no firm D call. Germline V CDR1 and CDR2: SGHNT, YYREEE (reference sequence). The CDR3 contains 15 residues. V was shortened by 0 bases and J by 0 bases, with 9 bases between the two germline ends.